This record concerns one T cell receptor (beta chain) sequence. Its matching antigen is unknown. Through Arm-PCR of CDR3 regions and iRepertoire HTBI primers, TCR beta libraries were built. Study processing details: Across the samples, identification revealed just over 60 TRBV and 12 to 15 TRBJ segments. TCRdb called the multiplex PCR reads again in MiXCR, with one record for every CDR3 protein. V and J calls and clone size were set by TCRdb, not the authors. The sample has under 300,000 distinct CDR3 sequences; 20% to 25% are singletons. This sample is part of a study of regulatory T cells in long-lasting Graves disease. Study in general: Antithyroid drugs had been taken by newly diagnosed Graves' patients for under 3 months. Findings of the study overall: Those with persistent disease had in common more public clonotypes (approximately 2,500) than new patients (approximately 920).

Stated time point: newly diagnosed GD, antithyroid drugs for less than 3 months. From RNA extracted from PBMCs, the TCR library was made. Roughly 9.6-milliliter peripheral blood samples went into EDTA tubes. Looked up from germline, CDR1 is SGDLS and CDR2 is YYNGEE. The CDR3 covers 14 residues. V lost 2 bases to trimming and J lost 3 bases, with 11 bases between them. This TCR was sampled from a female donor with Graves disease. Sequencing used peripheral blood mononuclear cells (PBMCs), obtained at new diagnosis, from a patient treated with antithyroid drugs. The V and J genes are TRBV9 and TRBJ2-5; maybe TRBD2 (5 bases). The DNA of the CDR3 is TGTGCCAGCAGCGTTTCGGGAAGGGAAGAGACCCAGTACTTC. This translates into CASSVSGREETQYF.